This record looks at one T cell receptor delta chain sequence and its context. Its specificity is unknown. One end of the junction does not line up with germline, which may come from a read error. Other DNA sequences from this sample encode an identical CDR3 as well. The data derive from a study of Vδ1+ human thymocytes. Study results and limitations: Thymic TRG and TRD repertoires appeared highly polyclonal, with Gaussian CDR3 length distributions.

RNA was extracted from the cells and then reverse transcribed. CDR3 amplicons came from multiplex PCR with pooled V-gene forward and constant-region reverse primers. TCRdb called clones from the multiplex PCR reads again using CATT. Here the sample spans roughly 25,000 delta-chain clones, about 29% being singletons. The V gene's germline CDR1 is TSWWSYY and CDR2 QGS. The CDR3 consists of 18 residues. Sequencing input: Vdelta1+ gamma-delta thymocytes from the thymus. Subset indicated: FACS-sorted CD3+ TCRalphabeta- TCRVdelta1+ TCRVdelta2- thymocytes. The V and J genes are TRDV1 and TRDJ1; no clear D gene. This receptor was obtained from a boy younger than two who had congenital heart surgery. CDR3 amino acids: CALGEETWMPPNTDKLIF. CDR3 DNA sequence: TGTGCTCTTGGGGAAGAAACGTGGATGCCTCCGAACACCGATAAGCTCATCTTT.